This TCR beta chain derives from a study of blood T cell repertoires in COVID-19. Study in general: The analysed material was cDNA or gDNA that came from T cells, B-cell-depleted T cells, or PBMCs.

Source study methods: The authors estimated nucleated cell counts from reference gene primer amplification. Profiled with immunoSEQ multiplex PCR; TCRdb holds only in-frame clones, not every one. Clone size and V and J calls were adopted from that table, with D and trimming inferred from the DNA. This table has some 390,000 clones, about 87% appearing once. This clone was picked up one time. Those enrolled in Seattle joined during active infection and were followed longitudinally afterward. The germline V gene encodes CDR1 SNHLY and CDR2 FYNNEI. Deletions cut 6 bases from V and 8 bases from J, with 13 bases between. There are 12 residues in the CDR3.

Sequenced sample: peripheral blood. The sequence came from a woman in her fifties or sixties with COVID-19, enrolled during active disease. The chain joins TRBV2 to TRBJ1-2; weak D call: TRBD1 (5 bases). The CDR3 bases are TGTGCCAGCAGGGCCAGGGCCGGAGGCTACACCTTC. It codes for CASRARAGGYTF.